The source of this TCR beta chain is a study of prognosis after radiotherapy for stage I lung cancer. Study at large: All non-small cell lung cancer patients were considered medically inoperable. It was SBRT that served as radiotherapy, in 3 to 5 fractions with a biologically effective dose of at least 100 Gy. Four patients developed distant metastases (median 7 months) after radiotherapy; fewer than 16 showed no significant progression. Points from the study as a whole: The number of unique TCR clones went down after stereotactic body radiation therapy, with a median of around 9,500 versus 6,500.

This clonotype came up many times. Its antigen is undetermined. There are 14 residues in the CDR3. Trimming removed 3 bases from V and 5 bases from J, with 12 bases in between. Germline-derived CDR1 and CDR2 are SGHTA and FQGNSA. Genomic DNA was subjected to two-round multiplex PCR for amplification of TCR beta CDR3. The authors ran first-round PCR with primers specific to each TRBV and TRBJ gene. One entry per CDR3 protein results from TCRdb running MiXCR on the multiplex PCR reads. The data show about 36,000 distinct CDR3 sequences, around 34% seen once. Sequenced here: PBMCs, sampled before or after stereotactic body radiation therapy (not recorded which). The receptor comes from a donor older than 45 with non-small cell lung cancer. The chain carries TRBV7-2 and TRBJ2-3, with D perhaps given as TRBD1 or TRBD2 (6 bases each). In nucleotides, the CDR3 is TGTGCCAGCAGCTTCAGACTAGGGGGAGATACGCAGTATTTT. As protein: CASSFRLGGDTQYF.